This T cell receptor beta chain was retrieved from a study of somatic mutations in cytotoxic T cells in rheumatoid arthritis. Study details: Certain V beta antibody-stained T-cell populations, V beta1+ cells sequenced for TCRB among them, were flow-sorted to nearly 100% purity.

Clones were sequenced by immunoSEQ multiplex PCR, and TCRdb holds only the in-frame ones, with some missing. The repertoire holds about 23,000 clones, with nearly 80% as singletons. The CDR3 spans 14 residues. The germline gives CDR1 SGHAT, CDR2 FQDESV (reference sequence). Trimming shortened V by 5 bases and J by 6 bases, and 14 bases separated the two germline ends. Study-wide points: Of more than 60 patients, fewer than 10 had a largest CD8+ clone that exceeded 20% of CD8+ cells. Antigens targeted by the expanded CD8+ clones were unknown.

Turning to this clone: Antigen unknown.

The specimen was CD8+ T cells sorted from blood. The chain employs TRBV11-1 and TRBJ2-1; D is perhaps TRBD2 (6 bases). The receptor was isolated from an adult with rheumatoid arthritis. For the CDR3, the DNA is TGTGCCAGCAGCCGGGAGCGTATCTTCAATGAGCAGTTCTTC. It specifies CASSRERIFNEQFF.